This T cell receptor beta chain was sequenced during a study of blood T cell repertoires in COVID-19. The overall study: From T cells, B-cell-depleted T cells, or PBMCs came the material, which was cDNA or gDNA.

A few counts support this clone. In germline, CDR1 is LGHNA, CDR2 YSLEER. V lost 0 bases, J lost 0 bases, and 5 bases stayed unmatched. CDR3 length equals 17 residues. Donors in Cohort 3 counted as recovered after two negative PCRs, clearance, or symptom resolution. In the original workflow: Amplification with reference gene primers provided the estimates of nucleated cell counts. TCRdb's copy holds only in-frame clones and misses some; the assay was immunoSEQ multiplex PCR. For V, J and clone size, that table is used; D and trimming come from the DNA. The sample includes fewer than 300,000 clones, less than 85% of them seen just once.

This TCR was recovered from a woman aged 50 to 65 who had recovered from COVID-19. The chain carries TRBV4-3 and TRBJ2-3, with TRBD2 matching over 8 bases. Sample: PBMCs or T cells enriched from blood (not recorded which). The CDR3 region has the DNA TGCGCCAGCAGCCAAGACTCCGGGAGGGGGAGCACAGATACGCAGTATTTT. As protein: CASSQDSGRGSTDTQYF.